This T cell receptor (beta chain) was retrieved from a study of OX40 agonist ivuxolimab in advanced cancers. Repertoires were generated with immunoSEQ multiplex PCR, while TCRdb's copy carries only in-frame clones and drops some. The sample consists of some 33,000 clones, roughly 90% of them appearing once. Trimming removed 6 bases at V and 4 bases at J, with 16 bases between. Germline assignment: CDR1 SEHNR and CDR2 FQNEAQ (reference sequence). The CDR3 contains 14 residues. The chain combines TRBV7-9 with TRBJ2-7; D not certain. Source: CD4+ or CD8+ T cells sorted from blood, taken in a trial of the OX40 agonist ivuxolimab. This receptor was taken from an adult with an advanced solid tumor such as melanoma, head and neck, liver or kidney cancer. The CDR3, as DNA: TGTGCCAGCAGTTTACCACCTCCTGAGTACGAGCAGTACTTC. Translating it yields CASSLPPPEYEQYF. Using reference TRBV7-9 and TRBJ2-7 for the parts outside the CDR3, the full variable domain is DTGVSQNPRHKITKRGQNVTFRCDPISEHNRLYWYRQTLGQGPEFLTYFQNEAQLEKSRLLSDRFSAERPKGSFSTLEIQRTEQGDSAMYLCASSLPPPEYEQYFGPGTRLTVT.